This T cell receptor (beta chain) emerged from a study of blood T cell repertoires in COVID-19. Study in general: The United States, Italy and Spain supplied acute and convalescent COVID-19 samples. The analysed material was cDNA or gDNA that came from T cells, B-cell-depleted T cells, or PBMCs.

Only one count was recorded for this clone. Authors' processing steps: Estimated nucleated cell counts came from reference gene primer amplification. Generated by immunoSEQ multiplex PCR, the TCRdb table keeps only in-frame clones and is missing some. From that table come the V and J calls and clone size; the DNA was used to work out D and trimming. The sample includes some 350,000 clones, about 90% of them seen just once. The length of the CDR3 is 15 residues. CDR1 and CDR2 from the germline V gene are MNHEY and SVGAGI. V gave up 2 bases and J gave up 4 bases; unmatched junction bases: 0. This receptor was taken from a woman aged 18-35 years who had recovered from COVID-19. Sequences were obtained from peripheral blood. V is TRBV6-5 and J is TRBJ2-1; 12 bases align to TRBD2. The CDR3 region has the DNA TGTGCCAGCAGTTACACTAGCGGGAGGTACAATGAGCAGTTCTTC. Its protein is CASSYTSGRYNEQFF.